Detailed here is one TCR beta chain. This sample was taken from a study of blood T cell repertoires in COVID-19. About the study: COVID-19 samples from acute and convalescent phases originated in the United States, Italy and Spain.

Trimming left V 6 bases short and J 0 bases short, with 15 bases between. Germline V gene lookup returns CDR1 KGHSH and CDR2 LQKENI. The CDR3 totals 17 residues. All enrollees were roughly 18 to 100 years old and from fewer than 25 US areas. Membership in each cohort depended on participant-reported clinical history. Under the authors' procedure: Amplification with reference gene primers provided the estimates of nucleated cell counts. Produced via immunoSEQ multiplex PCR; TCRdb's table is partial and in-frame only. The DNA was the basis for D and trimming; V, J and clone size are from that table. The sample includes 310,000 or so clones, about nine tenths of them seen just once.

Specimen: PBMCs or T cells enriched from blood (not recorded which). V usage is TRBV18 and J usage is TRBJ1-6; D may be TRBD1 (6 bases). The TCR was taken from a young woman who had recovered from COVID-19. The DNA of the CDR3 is TGTGCCAGCTCTTACGGGACACCCAGCTCCTATAATTCACCCCTCCACTTT. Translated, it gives CASSYGTPSSYNSPLHF.